These 31 T cell receptor beta chains were all obtained from the same sample, sequenced in a study of radiation and T cells in renal cell carcinoma. Profiling relied on immunoSEQ multiplex PCR, and the TCRdb table lists in-frame clones only, not all of them. Found here are about 78,000 clones, 89% of them singletons; the top ten hold more than 4.5%. Time point meaning: blood 4 weeks post-SBRT, at nephrectomy. Treatment indicated: 15 Gy SBRT to primary tumor, nephrectomy 4 weeks later. This material consisted of blood, taken from a patient whose treatment included radiotherapy and nephrectomy. Receptors were obtained from a woman in her sixties or seventies with renal cell carcinoma.

In this sample, this clone turned up once. The genes are TRBV7-2 and TRBJ2-3, with D possibly TRBD2 on 5 matching bases. CDR3 size: 16 residues. Deletions cut 1 base from V and 2 bases from J, with 13 bases between. Germline values: CDR1 SGHTA, CDR2 FQGNSA. The CDR3 bases are TGTGCCAGCAGCTTAGATCGGACTGTAGCCACAGATACGCAGTATTTT. Translation: CASSLDRTVATDTQYF.

The chain is built from TRBV5-1 and TRBJ2-7; D is perhaps TRBD2 (5 bases). Germline V lookup: CDR1 SGHRS, CDR2 YFSETQ. This CDR3 comprises 12 residues. V lost 6 bases and J lost 4, with 11 bases in between. The CDR3 protein is CASKRRLYEQYF. CDR3 DNA sequence: TGCGCCAGCAAAAGGAGGTTGTACGAGCAGTACTTC.

The rearrangement links TRBV18 to TRBJ1-2; D gene unclear. V lost 6 bases to trimming and J lost 3 bases, with 17 bases between them. The CDR3 has 15 amino acids. Per the germline V gene, CDR1 is KGHSH and CDR2 is LQKENI. CDR3: CASSPDGRTHYGYTF. For the CDR3, the DNA is TGTGCCAGCTCGCCTGATGGACGGACTCACTATGGCTACACCTTC.

This chain uses TRBV7-9 with TRBJ2-1; D gene ambiguous. V was shortened by 1 base and J by 5 bases, with 9 bases between the two germline ends. Germline V gives CDR1 SEHNR, CDR2 FQNEAQ (reference sequence). There are 14 residues in the CDR3. CDR3 amino acids: CASSLEATNNEQFF. As DNA, the CDR3 is TGTGCCAGCAGCTTAGAGGCTACCAACAATGAGCAGTTCTTC.

The chain joins TRBV7-2 to TRBJ2-1; maybe TRBD2 (6 bases). The CDR3 spans 15 residues. The V gene's germline CDR1 is SGHTA and CDR2 FQGNSA. V was clipped by 1 base and J by 4 bases, with 11 bases between them. The CDR3 sequence: CASSLEGRSYNEQFF. Here the CDR3 DNA reads TGTGCCAGCAGCTTAGAGGGGAGGTCTTACAATGAGCAGTTCTTC.

The CDR3 DNA reads TGTGCCAGCAGTCCCGGAGCGGGGGGCCTGGGTGGCTACACCTTC. Translated, it gives CASSPGAGGLGGYTF. The V gene is TRBV28, the J gene TRBJ1-2; possibly TRBD1 for D (6 bases). The germline CDR1 and CDR2 sequences are MDHEN and SYDVKM. This CDR3 has 15 residues. Trimming removed 5 bases from V and 7 bases from J, with 20 bases in between.

The gene calls are TRBV9 and TRBJ1-4, with D maybe TRBD1 (6 bases). Germline lookup yields CDR1 SGDLS and CDR2 YYNGEE. This CDR3 has 14 residues. The V gene lost 2 bases and the J gene lost 8 bases, with 13 bases spanning the gap. CDR3 nucleotide sequence: TGTGCCAGCAGCGTGGGGCAGGGGCGAGAAAAACTGTTTTTT. It yields the protein CASSVGQGREKLFF.

V gene TRBV11-1 combines with J gene TRBJ1-6; 8 bases match TRBD1. The germline CDR1 and CDR2 sequences are SGHAT and FQDESV (reference sequence). With V trimmed by 2 bases and J by 2 bases, 5 bases remained unmatched. This CDR3 is built from 17 residues. The CDR3 here is CASSLMQGATYNSPLHF. Written as DNA, the CDR3 is TGTGCCAGCAGCTTAATGCAGGGGGCGACCTATAATTCACCCCTCCACTTT.

CDR3 sequence reads: CASSLPPGNYGYTF. The CDR3 nucleotides are TGTGCCAGCAGCTTACCCCCGGGAAACTATGGCTACACCTTC. This chain links TRBV11-1 with TRBJ1-2; D gene ambiguous. V was cut by 2 bases and J by 2 bases, with 9 bases left in between. The germline V gene has CDR1 SGHAT and CDR2 FQDESV (reference sequence). The CDR3 covers 14 residues.

The sample holds one count of this clone. The V gene is TRBV11-1, the J gene TRBJ2-3, with unresolved D. Germline V CDR1 and CDR2: SGHAT, FQDESV (reference sequence). CDR3 size: 14 residues. Trimming took off 4 bases at V and 0 bases at J, with 8 bases between the two ends. The CDR3 DNA is TGTGCCAGCAGCTACGACCGAAGCACAGATACGCAGTATTTT. Protein sequence: CASSYDRSTDTQYF. Variable domain in full (rest from reference TRBV11-1 and TRBJ2-3): EAEVAQSPRYKITEKSQAVAFWCDPISGHATLYWYRQILGQGPELLVQFQDESVVDDSQLPKDRFSAERLKGVDSTLKIQPAELGDSAMYLCASSYDRSTDTQYFGPGTRLTVL.

The chain is built from TRBV7-8 and TRBJ2-5, with D tentatively TRBD1 (6 bases). Germline CDR1 is SGHVS and CDR2 is FQNEAQ. This CDR3 contains 15 residues. The ends were cut back, 1 base at V and 7 bases at J, with 16 bases in the middle. In DNA form, the CDR3 reads TGTGCCAGCAGCTTAGGTGGGGTCAGGGGTTCGACCCAGTACTTC. The encoded protein is CASSLGGVRGSTQYF.

The rearrangement uses TRBV15 and TRBJ2-2; D remains ambiguous. Trimming left V 4 bases short and J 1 base short, with 7 bases between. Per the germline V gene, CDR1 is LNHNV and CDR2 is YYDKDF (reference sequence). The CDR3 sequence is 14 residues long. The CDR3 protein is CATSTGLNTGELFF. The CDR3, as DNA: TGTGCCACCAGCACAGGTTTGAACACCGGGGAGCTGTTTTTT.

The CDR3 protein is CASSETGTGTGELFF. Written as DNA, the CDR3 is TGTGCCAGCAGCGAAACCGGGACAGGGACCGGGGAGCTGTTTTTT. The V gene is TRBV9, the J gene TRBJ2-2; 9 nucleotides align to TRBD1. CDR1 SGDLS and CDR2 YYNGEE come from the germline V gene. J gave up 5 bases and V 3 bases, and 5 bases lay outside the gene matches. The CDR3 is 15 residues long.

The J gene is TRBJ1-4, the V gene TRBV18; TRBD1 matches 10 bases. Germline V lookup: CDR1 KGHSH, CDR2 LQKENI. V trimming: 6 bases; J trimming: 8 bases; junction bases outside the gene matches: 9. The CDR3 spans 15 residues. CDR3 in DNA: TGTGCCAGCTCGGGCCGGGACAGGGGCGGCGAAAAACTGTTTTTT. This translates into CASSGRDRGGEKLFF.

The chain uses TRBV28 and TRBJ1-5; 10 bases fit TRBD1. Germline CDR1 reads MDHEN; CDR2 reads SYDVKM. Germline trimming cut 4 bases from V and 2 bases from J; bases unmatched to any gene: 5. The CDR3 is made up of 16 amino acids. CDR3 in amino acids: CASSSEGTGGNQPQHF. The CDR3, as DNA: TGTGCCAGCAGTTCAGAAGGGACAGGGGGCAATCAGCCCCAGCATTTT. The variable domain in full, with the rest retrieved from reference TRBV28 and TRBJ1-5, is DVKVTQSSRYLVKRTGEKVFLECVQDMDHENMFWYRQDPGLGLRLIYFSYDVKMKEKGDIPEGYSVSREKKERFSLILESASTNQTSMYLCASSSEGTGGNQPQHFGDGTRLSIL.

CDR3 protein: CASSPGRAKNIQYF. The CDR3 DNA follows: TGTGCCAGCAGCCCCGGACGGGCGAAAAACATTCAGTACTTC. V usage is TRBV7-6 and J usage is TRBJ2-4, with D uncertain. CDR3 size: 14 residues. Germline CDR1 reads SGHVS; CDR2 reads FNYEAQ. Deletions cut 5 bases from V and 4 bases from J, with 12 bases between.

The chain combines TRBV2 with TRBJ2-2; 11 nucleotides align to TRBD1. V was clipped by 8 bases and J by 5 bases; unmatched bases: 7. The germline gives CDR1 SNHLY, CDR2 FYNNEI. There are 15 residues in the CDR3. CDR3 DNA: TGTGCCAGCTGCAGGGACAGGGGGATTACCGGGGAGCTGTTTTTT. Translating gives CASCRDRGITGELFF.

The chain combines TRBV6-5 with TRBJ1-2; D is possibly TRBD1 (5 bases). CDR3 length: 13 amino acids. V was cut by 7 bases and J by 7 bases, with 16 bases left in between. Germline CDR1 is MNHEY and CDR2 is SVGAGI. This chain's CDR3 is CASTERGLGGYTF. The DNA for the CDR3 is TGTGCCAGCACCGAAAGGGGTCTCGGTGGCTACACCTTC.

The chain is built from TRBV7-8 and TRBJ1-5; the match to TRBD1 covers 7 bases. CDR3 length: 16 amino acids. The trim removed 3 bases at V and 0 bases at J, leaving 5 bases unmatched. Germline CDR1 SGHVS, CDR2 FQNEAQ. The CDR3 region is CASSLEGQVSNQPQHF. CDR3 DNA sequence: TGTGCCAGCAGCTTGGAAGGACAGGTTAGCAATCAGCCCCAGCATTTT.

This chain links TRBV19 with TRBJ1-6, with 8 bases that match TRBD1. CDR3 length: 16 amino acids. CDR1 and CDR2 from the germline V gene are LNHDA and SQIVND (reference sequence). Trimming cost V 5 bases and J 9 bases; bases outside gene matches: 12. The CDR3: CASSPGQGKGSSPLHF. The CDR3 nucleotides read TGTGCCAGTAGTCCTGGACAGGGAAAAGGAAGTTCACCCCTCCACTTT.

The rearrangement joins TRBV6-5 to TRBJ2-7; a possible D gene is TRBD2 (5 bases). The CDR3 covers 14 residues. In germline, CDR1 is MNHEY, CDR2 SVGAGI. The ends were cut back, 6 bases at V and 6 bases at J, with 18 bases in the middle. The chain's CDR3 is CASRLDPSNSEQYF. DNA of the CDR3: TGTGCCAGCAGACTAGACCCTTCCAACTCCGAGCAGTACTTC.

V usage is TRBV28 and J usage is TRBJ1-1; 8 bases agree with TRBD1. V shed 6 bases and J 4 bases; nucleotides not matched to a gene: 7. CDR1 and CDR2 from the germline V gene are MDHEN and SYDVKM. This CDR3 is 14 amino acids long. This chain's CDR3 is CASRPRGRITEAFF. DNA for the CDR3: TGTGCCAGCAGGCCCAGGGGGCGCATCACTGAAGCTTTCTTT.

The chain has TRBV5-1 and TRBJ1-2; 10 bases map to TRBD1. The CDR3 runs to 15 residues. With 4 bases clipped from V and 7 bases from J, the junction kept 10 bases outside the gene matches. Per germline, CDR1 SGHRS and CDR2 YFSETQ. CDR3 in DNA: TGCGCCAGCAGCCTGGAGACAGGGGGCGTATTTGGCTACACCTTC. Translation: CASSLETGGVFGYTF.

The chain employs TRBV28 and TRBJ2-2, with a weak D call TRBD2 (6 bases). Per germline, CDR1 MDHEN and CDR2 SYDVKM. The length of the CDR3 is 16 residues. The germline V and J ends were trimmed by 2 bases and 4 bases, with 14 bases remaining between them. The CDR3 sequence is CASSLGGLGGTGELFF. CDR3 coding DNA: TGTGCCAGCAGTTTAGGAGGGCTCGGGGGCACCGGGGAGCTGTTTTTT.

The rearrangement links TRBV18 to TRBJ1-1; 7 bases are shared with TRBD1. This CDR3 spans 14 amino acids. J gave up 1 base and V 3 bases, and 2 bases lay outside the gene matches. From germline, CDR1 is KGHSH and CDR2 LQKENI. The CDR3 region has the DNA TGTGCCAGCTCACCTCGGACAGGGAACACTGAAGCTTTCTTT. It encodes CASSPRTGNTEAFF. Combining the CDR3 with reference TRBV18 and TRBJ1-1 gives the whole variable domain NAGVMQNPRHLVRRRGQEARLRCSPMKGHSHVYWYRQLPEEGLKFMVYLQKENIIDESGMPKERFSAEFPKEGPSILRIQQVVRGDSAAYFCASSPRTGNTEAFFGQGTRLTVV.

The chain uses TRBV6-5 and TRBJ2-7; tentatively, D is TRBD1 or TRBD2 (5 bases each). The CDR3 has 13 residues. Germline loops: CDR1 MNHEY, CDR2 SVGAGI. Trimming took off 4 bases at V and 3 bases at J, with 10 bases between the two ends. CDR3 amino acids: CASSSGRGYEQYF. The CDR3 DNA reads TGTGCCAGCAGTTCGGGACGAGGCTACGAGCAGTACTTC.

This clone is a singleton in its sample. The rearrangement links TRBV5-5 to TRBJ2-7; TRBD1 matches 8 bases. J gave up 4 bases and V 4 bases, and 10 bases lay outside the gene matches. CDR3 length: 15 residues. In germline, CDR1 is SGHKS, CDR2 YYEKEE (reference sequence). The CDR3 DNA sequence: TGTGCCAGCAGCACCCGGGACAGGAATGGGTACGAGCAGTACTTC. Translating gives CASSTRDRNGYEQYF.

The chain is built from TRBV7-8 and TRBJ2-7, with a weak D call TRBD1 (5 bases). Germline CDR1 is SGHVS and CDR2 is FQNEAQ. Trimming shortened V by 1 base and J by 0 bases, and 10 bases separated the two germline ends. The CDR3 has 15 residues. The CDR3 bases are TGTGCCAGCAGCTTAGGCAGGGTTCGCTCCTACGAGCAGTACTTC. It is translated as CASSLGRVRSYEQYF.

The chain employs TRBV19 and TRBJ1-1; the match to TRBD1 covers 9 bases. The CDR3 length is 14 residues. Looked up from germline, CDR1 is LNHDA and CDR2 is SQIVND (reference sequence). Trimming removed 4 bases from V and 2 bases from J; junction bases left unmatched: 2. The CDR3 reads CASSRGQGNTEAFF. The DNA of the CDR3 is TGTGCCAGTAGTAGGGGACAGGGAAACACTGAAGCTTTCTTT.

The V call is TRBV9, the J call TRBJ1-1; maybe TRBD1 (6 bases). Deletions cut 1 base from V and 2 bases from J, with 12 bases between. Looked up from germline, CDR1 is SGDLS and CDR2 is YYNGEE. CDR3 length equals 15 residues. DNA for the CDR3: TGTGCCAGCAGCGTAAACGGCAGGGGAAACACTGAAGCTTTCTTT. It yields the protein CASSVNGRGNTEAFF.

The chain uses TRBV13 and TRBJ2-7; 7 bases are shared with TRBD2. The CDR3 consists of 18 residues. The V segment lost 4 bases and the J segment 0 bases; nucleotides outside the gene matches: 15. The germline gives CDR1 PRHDT, CDR2 FYEKMQ (reference sequence). The CDR3 sequence: CASSSGTPVGGSSYEQYF. DNA of the CDR3: TGTGCCAGCAGCTCGGGGACTCCGGTCGGGGGGAGCTCCTACGAGCAGTACTTC.